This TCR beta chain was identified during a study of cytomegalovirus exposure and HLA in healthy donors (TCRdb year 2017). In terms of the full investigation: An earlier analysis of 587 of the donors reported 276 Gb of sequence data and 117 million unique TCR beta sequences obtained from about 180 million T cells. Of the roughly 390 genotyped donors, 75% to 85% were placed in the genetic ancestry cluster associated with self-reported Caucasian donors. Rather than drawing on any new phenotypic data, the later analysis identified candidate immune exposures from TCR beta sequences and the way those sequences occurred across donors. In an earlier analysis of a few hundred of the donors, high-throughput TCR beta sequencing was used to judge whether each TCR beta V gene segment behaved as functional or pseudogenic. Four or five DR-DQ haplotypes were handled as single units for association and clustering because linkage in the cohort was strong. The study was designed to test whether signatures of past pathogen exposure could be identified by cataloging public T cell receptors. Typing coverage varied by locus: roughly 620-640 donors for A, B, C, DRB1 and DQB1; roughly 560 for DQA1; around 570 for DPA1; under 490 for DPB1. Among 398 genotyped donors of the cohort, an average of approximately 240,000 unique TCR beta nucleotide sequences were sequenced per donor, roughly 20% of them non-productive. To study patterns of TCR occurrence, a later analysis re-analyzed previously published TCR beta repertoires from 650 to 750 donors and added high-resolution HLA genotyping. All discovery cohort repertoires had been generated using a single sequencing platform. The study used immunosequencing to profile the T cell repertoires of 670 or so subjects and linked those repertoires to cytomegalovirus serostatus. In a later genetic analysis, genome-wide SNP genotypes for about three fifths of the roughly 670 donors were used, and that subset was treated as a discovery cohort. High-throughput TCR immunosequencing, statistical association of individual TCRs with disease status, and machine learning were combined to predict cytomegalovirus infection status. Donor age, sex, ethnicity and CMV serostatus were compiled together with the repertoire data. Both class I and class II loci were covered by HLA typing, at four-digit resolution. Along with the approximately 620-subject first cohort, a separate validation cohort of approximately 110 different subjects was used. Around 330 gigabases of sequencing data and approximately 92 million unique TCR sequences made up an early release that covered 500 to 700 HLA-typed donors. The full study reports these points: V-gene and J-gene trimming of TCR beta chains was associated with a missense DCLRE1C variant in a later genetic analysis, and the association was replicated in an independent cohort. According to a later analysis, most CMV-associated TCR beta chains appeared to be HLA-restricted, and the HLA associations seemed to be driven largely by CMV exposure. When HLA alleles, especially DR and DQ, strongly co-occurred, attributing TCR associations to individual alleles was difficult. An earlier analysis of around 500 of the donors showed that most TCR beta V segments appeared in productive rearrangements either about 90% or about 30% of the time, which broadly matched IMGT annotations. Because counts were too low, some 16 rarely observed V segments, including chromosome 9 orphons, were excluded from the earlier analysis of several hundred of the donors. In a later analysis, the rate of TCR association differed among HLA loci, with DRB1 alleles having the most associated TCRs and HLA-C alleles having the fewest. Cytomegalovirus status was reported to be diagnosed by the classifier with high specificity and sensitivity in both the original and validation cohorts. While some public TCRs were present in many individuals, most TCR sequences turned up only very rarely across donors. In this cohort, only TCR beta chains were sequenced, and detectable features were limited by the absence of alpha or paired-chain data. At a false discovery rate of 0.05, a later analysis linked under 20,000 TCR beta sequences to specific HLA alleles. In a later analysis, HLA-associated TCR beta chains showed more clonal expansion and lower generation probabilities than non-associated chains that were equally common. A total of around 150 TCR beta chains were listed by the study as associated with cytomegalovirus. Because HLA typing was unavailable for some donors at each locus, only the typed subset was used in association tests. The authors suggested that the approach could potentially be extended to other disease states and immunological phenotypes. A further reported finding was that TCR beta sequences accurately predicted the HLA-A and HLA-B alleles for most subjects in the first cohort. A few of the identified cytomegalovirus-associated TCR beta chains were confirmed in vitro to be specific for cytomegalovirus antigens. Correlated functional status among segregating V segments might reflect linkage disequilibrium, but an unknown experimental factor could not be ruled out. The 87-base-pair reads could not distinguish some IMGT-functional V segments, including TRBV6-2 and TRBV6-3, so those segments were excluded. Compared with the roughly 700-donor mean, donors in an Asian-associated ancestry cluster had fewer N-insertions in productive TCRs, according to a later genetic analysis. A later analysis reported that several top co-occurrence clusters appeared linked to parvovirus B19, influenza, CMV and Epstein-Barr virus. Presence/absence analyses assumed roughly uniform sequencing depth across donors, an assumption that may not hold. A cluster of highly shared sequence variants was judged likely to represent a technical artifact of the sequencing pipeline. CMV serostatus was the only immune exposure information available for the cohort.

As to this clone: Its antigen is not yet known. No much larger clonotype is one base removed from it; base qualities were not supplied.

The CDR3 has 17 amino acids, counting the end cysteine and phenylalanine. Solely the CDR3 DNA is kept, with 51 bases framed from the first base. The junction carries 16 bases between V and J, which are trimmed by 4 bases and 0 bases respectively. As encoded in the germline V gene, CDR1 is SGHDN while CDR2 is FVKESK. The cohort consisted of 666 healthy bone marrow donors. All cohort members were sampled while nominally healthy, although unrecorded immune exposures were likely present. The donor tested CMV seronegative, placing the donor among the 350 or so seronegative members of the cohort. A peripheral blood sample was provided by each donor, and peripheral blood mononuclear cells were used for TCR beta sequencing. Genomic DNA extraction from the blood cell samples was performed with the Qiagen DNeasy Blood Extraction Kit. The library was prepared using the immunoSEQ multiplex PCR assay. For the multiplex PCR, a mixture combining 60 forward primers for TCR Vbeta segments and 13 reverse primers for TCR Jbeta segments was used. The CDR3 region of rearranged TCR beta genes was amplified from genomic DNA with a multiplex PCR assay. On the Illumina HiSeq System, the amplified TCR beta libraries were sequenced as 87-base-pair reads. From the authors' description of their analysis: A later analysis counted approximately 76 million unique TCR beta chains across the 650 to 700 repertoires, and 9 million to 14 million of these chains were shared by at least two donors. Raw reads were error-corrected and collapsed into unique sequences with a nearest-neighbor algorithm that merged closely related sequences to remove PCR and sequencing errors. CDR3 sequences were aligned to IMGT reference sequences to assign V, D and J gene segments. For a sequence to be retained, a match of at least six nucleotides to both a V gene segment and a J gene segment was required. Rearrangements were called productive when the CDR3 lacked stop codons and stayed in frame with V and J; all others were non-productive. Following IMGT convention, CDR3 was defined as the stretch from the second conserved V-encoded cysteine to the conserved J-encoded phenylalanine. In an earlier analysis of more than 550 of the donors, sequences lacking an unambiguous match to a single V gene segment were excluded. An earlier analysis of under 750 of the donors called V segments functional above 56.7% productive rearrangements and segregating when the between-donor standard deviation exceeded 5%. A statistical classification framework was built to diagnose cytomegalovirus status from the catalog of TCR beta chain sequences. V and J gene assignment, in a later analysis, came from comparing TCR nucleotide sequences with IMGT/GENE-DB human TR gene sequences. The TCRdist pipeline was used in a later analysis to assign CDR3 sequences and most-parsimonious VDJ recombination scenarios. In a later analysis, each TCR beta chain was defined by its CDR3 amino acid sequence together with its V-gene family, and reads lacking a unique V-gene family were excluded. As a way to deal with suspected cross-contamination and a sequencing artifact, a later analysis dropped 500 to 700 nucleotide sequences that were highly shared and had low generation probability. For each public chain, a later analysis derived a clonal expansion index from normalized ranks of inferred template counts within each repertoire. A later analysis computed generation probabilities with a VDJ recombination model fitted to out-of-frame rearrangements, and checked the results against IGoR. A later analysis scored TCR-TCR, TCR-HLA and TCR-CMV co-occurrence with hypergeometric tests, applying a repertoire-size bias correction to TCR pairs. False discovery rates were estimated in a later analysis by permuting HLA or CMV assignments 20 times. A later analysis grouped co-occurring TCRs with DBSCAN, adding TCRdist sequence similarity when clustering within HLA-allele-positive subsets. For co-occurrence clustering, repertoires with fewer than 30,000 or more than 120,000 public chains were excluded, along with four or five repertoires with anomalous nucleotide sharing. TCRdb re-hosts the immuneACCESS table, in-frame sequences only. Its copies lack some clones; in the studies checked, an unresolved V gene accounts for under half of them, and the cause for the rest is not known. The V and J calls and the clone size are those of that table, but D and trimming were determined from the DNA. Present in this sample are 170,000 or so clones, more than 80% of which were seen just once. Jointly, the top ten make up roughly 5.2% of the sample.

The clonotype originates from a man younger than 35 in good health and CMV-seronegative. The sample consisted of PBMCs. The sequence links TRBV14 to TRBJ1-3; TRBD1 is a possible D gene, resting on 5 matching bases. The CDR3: CASSPWGGAISGNTIYF. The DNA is TGTGCCAGCAGCCCATGGGGAGGGGCCATCTCTGGAAACACCATATATTTT.